The rows below give T cell receptor beta chains drawn from one sample of a study of response to subunit inactivated influenza vaccine. TCRdb reanalysed the RT-PCR reads using MiXCR and keeps one entry per CDR3 protein. The sample comprises 450,000 to 700,000 distinct CDR3 sequences, 14% of which are singletons, and approximately 12% rests with the top ten. The starting material was PBMCs from blood, obtained 12 days after vaccination. These receptors were taken from a man between 50 and 59 years old who received an inactivated influenza vaccine. CDR3s leave out the opening cysteine and the closing phenylalanine or tryptophan. Clone size is shown for a subset of rows, as once, few, many or a class of expanded clone.

clone size,V gene,CDR3 length,CDR3 protein
few,TRBV10-3,12,AISEGQPSYEQY
.,TRBV6-6,11,ASSYITGYEQY
.,TRBV6-2/TRBV6-3,12,ASSYRDNYNEQF
few,TRBV7-2,14,ASSRSGTEYQETQY
many,TRBV5-6,12,ASSSTGNQETQY
.,TRBV7-8,14,ASSPWTSGETNEQF
few,TRBV12-3/TRBV12-4,12,ASSPTGQGNTIY
few,TRBV20-1,13,SARQLQGAYNEQF
few,TRBV6-1,12,ASRGQGANYGYT
many,TRBV6-1,12,ASSTLVRDTEAF
.,TRBV4-2,13,ASSQDPVLSYEQY
.,TRBV20-1,14,SARAPTGRPGDTQY
few,TRBV6-6,11,ASSYPSGDEQF
.,TRBV12-3/TRBV12-4,11,ASRGQGSTEAF
.,TRBV21-1,16,ASSSRGGSLIYTDTQY
.,TRBV27,11,ASSLSGFTEAF
.,TRBV2,12,ASSGERGTGELF
.,TRBV7-6,13,ASSLTGGSGQPQH
.,TRBV20-1,15,SANPLAGGSGANVLT
.,TRBV6-5,13,ASSISDRTSYEQY